The rows below give T cell receptor beta chains drawn from one sample of a study of regulatory T cells in long-lasting Graves disease. TCRdb independently ran MiXCR on the multiplex PCR reads; one entry per CDR3 protein. In the table there are 400,000 to 550,000 distinct CDR3 sequences, about a sixth of which are singletons. The sample also formed part of further work on T cells in Graves' hyperthyroidism and ophthalmopathy.

Sequences were derived from peripheral blood mononuclear cells (PBMCs), sampled at new diagnosis, from a patient treated with antithyroid drugs. The receptors were gathered from a woman aged 18-29 years with Graves disease. CDR3s include the opening cysteine and the closing phenylalanine or tryptophan. The order of the fields is clone size, V gene, CDR3 protein. Rows may omit the clone size; those that give it use once, few, many or a size class.

few | TRBV2 | CASSADTLGAKNIQYF
. | TRBV7-6 | CASAAGPGGAKNSPLHF
few | TRBV5-6 | CASSSTNLGRAFF
. | TRBV27 | CASSPGLAGVANTGELFF
. | TRBV27 | CASSSRGAGTDTQYF
many | TRBV28 | CASSSSDSPYGYTF
many | TRBV11-3 | CASSSGDLDEQFF
. | TRBV12-3/TRBV12-4 | CASSHSGADTQYF
many | TRBV5-1 | CASSSTPISTDTQYF
. | TRBV25-1 | CASSYLGGQTYEQYF
many | TRBV28 | CASSATGTEAFF
. | TRBV12-3/TRBV12-4 | CATSLAGGQETQYF
. | TRBV9 | CASGVGVGGSEAFF
. | TRBV10-2 | CATLAGVGDTQYF
few | TRBV5-1 | CASSVDGAYNEQFF
many | TRBV12-3/TRBV12-4 | CASSSFSEKLFF
many | TRBV6-5 | CASSYFTSGHQETQYF
many | TRBV6-1 | CASINGLVGPGELFF
many | TRBV20-1 | CSATRQAINQETQYF
many | TRBV12-3/TRBV12-4 | CASTKDGTSTDTQYF
. | TRBV7-9 | CASSLALARYEQYF
. | TRBV4-3 | CASSQAPAGSFDEQFF
. | TRBV10-3 | CAIREGREDGYTF
many | TRBV5-1 | CASSQDGLGNTEAFF
many | TRBV11-3 | CASSLTTDGYGYTF
many | TRBV28 | CASRRMPAGYEQYF
few | TRBV25-1 | CASSEYGQGYEQYF
many | TRBV2 | CASSARGTSNQPQHF
few | TRBV5-6 | CASSLALAFTDTQYF
once | TRBV19 | CASQGPYTEAFF
few | TRBV12-3/TRBV12-4 | CASSLRAGGYTF
. | TRBV18 | CASSPPSSGSSYNEQFF
many | TRBV16 | CASSPRQTDQPQHF
. | TRBV6-1 | CASSSPSGRNQIYNEQFF
few | TRBV7-8 | CASIQGSLAGVFEQYF